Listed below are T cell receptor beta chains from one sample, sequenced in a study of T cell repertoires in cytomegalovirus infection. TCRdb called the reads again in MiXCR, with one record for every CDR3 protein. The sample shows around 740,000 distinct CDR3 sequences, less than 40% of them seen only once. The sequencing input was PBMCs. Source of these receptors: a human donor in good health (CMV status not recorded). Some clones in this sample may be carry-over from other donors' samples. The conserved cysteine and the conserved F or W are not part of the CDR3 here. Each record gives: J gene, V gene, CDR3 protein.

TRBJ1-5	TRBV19	ASSRTANNQPQH
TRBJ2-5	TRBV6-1	ASRAGFATQY
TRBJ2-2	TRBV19	ASSIDKDWGNTGELF
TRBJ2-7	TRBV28	VIGNPSYEQY
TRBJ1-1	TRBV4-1	ASSHLQENTEAF
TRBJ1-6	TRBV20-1	SASQVYNSPLH
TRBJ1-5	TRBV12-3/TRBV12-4	ASTVDTFSNQPQH
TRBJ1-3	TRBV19	ATKTRVSGNTIY
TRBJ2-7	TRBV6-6	ASSYAGAAYEQY
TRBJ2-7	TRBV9	ASSGGQPYEQY
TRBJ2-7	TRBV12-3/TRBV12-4	ASSPAPYEQY
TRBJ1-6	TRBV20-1	SASIGTGVSPLH
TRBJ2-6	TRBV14	ASSLQQGALSGANVLT
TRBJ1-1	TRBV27	ASSTRQGEAF
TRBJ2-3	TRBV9	ASSVTSGRGPDTQY
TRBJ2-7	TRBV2	ASSSLAGAIYEQY